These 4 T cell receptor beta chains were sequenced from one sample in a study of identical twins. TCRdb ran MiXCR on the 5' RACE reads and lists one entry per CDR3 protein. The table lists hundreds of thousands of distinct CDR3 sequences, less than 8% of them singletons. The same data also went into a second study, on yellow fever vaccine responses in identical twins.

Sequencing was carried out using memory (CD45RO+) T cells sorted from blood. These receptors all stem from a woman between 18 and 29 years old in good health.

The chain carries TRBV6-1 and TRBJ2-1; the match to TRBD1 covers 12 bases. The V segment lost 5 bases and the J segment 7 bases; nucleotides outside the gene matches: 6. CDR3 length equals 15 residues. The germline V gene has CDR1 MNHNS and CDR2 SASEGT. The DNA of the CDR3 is TGTGCCAGCAGTAAGGCGGGACAGGGGGCTAATGAGCAGTTCTTC. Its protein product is CASSKAGQGANEQFF.

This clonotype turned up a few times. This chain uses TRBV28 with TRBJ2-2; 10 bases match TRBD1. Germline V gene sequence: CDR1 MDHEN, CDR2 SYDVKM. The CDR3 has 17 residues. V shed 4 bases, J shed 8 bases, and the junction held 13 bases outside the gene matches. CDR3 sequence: CASSSAPGGQGLGELFF. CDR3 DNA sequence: TGTGCCAGCAGTTCCGCCCCCGGGGGACAGGGGCTGGGGGAGCTGTTTTTT.

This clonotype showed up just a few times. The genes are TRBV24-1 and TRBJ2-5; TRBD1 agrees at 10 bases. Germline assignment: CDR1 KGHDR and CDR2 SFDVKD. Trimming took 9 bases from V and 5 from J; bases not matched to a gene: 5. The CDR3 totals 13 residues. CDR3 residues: CATQRTGGETQYF. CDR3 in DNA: TGTGCCACCCAGCGGACAGGGGGGGAGACCCAGTACTTC.

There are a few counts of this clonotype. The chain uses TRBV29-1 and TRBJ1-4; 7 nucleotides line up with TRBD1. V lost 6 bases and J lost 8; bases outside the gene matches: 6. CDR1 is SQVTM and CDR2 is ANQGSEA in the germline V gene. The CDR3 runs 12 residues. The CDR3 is CSVTTDREKLFF. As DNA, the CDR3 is TGCAGCGTCACCACGGACAGGGAAAAACTGTTTTTT.